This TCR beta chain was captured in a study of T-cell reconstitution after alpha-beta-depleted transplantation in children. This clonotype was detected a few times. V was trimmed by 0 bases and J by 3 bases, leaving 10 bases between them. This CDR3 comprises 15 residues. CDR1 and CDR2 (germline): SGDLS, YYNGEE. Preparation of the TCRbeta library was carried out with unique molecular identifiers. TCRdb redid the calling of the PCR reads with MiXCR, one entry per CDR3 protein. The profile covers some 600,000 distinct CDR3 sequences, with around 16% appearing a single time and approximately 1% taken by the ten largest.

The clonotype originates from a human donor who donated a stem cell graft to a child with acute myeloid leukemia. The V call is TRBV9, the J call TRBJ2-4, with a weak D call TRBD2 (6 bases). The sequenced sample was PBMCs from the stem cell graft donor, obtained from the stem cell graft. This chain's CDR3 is CASSVGGDFKNIQYF. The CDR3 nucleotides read TGTGCCAGCAGCGTAGGCGGGGACTTCAAAAACATTCAGTACTTC.